There are a few counts of the clone carrying this TCR beta chain. What it binds is not known. This CDR3 is built from 13 residues. Germline CDR1 reads LNHDA; CDR2 reads SQIVND (reference sequence). J gave up 4 bases and V 6 bases, and 3 bases lay outside the gene matches. The data stem from a study of T cells in tumors after PD-1 blockade. In the study overall: During anti-PD-1 treatment, some patients continued daily vismodegib 150 mg. Blood samples averaged about 110,000 templates (range about 23,000-280,000) and 36,536 unique clonotypes.

Study outcomes and limitations: Some novel exhausted tumor clones appeared in pre-treatment blood, suggesting peripheral recruitment.

Measured with immunoSEQ multiplex PCR; TCRdb has only the in-frame clones, and not every one. The profile covers approximately 47,000 clones, with approximately 79% appearing a single time and about 9.3% taken by the ten largest. The TCR originated in a human donor with advanced basal cell or squamous cell carcinoma (not recorded which). Sequencing was performed on PBMCs, taken before anti-PD-1 therapy. The chain combines TRBV19 with TRBJ2-1; 7 bases are a match to TRBD2. The CDR3 nucleotides are TGTGCCAGTAGAACTAGCGAATACAATGAGCAGTTCTTC. Translating gives CASRTSEYNEQFF.